This T cell receptor (beta chain) was captured by sequencing in a study of vaccination and CD4 T cells after COVID-19. Study as a whole: The convalescents, six males and four females, included two who were Hispanic.

There are a few counts of this clonotype. Its matching antigen is unknown. The germline V and J ends were trimmed by 6 bases and 2 bases, with 11 bases remaining between them. The CDR3 is 15 amino acids. CDR1 MNHNS and CDR2 SASEGT come from the germline V gene. CD4+ T cells that had been cultured provided DNA sequenced with the Oncomine TCR Beta short-read assay. From CD4+ T cells that had been cultured, genomic DNA was extracted. TCRdb re-called the PCR reads through MiXCR, storing one row per CDR3 protein. This repertoire shows over 9,000 distinct CDR3 sequences, 66% found once; its top ten account for 26%. Treatment described: approximately 10-day PBMC culture with coronavirus spike peptide pools or control peptides (ViraFEST assay). ViraFEST expanded antigen-specific T cells with peptide pools, then sequenced TCRs. Cultures of PBMCs, around 2 million per well, were set up with about 9.4 IU/ml IL-2 and roughly 9.5 ug/ml peptide pools.

The sample comprised CD4+ T cells from blood, cultured in vitro. The chain joins TRBV6-1 to TRBJ1-6; D gene unclear. This sequence was found in a human donor who had recovered from COVID-19. The CDR3 coding sequence is TGTGCCAGCAGGGGAACCCTACCCTATAATTCACCCCTCCACTTT. Its protein product is CASRGTLPYNSPLHF.